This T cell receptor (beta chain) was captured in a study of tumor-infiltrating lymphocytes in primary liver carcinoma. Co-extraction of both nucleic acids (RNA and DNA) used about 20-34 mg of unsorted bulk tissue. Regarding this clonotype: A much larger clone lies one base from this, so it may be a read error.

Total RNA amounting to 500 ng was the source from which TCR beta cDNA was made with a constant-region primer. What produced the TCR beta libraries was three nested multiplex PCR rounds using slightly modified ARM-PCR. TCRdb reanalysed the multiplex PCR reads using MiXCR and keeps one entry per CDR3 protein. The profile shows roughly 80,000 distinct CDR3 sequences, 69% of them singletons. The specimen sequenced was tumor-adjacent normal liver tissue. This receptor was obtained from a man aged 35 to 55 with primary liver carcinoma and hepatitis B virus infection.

The chain's CDR3 is CVSSIERDEQYF. Here the CDR3 DNA reads TGCGTCAGCAGTATTGAAAGGGACGAGCAGTACTTC. The chain combines TRBV5-1 with TRBJ2-7, with no clear D. The CDR3 covers 12 residues. CDR1 SGHRS and CDR2 YFSETQ come from the germline V gene.